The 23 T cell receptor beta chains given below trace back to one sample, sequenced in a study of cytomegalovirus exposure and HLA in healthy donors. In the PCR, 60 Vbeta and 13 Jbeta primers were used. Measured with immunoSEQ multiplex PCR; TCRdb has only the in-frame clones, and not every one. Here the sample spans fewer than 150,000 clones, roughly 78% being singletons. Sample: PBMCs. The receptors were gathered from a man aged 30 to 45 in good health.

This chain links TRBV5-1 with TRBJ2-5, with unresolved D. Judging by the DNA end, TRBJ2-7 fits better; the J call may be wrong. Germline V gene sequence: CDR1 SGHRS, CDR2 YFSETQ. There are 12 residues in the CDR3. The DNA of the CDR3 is TGCGCCAGCAGCTTGCCCCCCTACGAGCAGTACTTC. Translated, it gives CASSLPPYEQYF.

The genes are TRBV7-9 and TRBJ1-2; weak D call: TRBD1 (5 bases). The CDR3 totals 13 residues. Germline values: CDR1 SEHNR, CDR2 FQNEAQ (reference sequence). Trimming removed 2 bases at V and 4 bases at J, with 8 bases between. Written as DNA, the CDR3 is TGTGCCAGCAGCTTAAGACAGATCTATGGCTACACCTTC. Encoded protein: CASSLRQIYGYTF. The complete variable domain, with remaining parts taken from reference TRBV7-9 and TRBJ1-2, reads DTGVSQNPRHKITKRGQNVTFRCDPISEHNRLYWYRQTLGQGPEFLTYFQNEAQLEKSRLLSDRFSAERPKGSFSTLEIQRTEQGDSAMYLCASSLRQIYGYTFGSGTRLTVV.

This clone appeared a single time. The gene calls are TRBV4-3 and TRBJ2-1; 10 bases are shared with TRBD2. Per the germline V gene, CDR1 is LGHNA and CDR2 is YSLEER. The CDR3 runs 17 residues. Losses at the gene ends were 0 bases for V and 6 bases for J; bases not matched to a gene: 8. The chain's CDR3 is CASSQDVTSGRSNEQFF. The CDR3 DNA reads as TGCGCCAGCAGCCAAGACGTGACTAGCGGGCGATCCAATGAGCAGTTCTTC.

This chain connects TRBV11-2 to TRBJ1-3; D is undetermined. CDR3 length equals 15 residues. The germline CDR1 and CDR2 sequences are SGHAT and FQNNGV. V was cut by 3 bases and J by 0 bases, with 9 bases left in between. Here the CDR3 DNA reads TGTGCCAGCAGCTTCCAGGTTTACTCTGGAAACACCATATATTTT. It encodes CASSFQVYSGNTIYF.

This chain's CDR3 is CSVGLGRGYEQYF. The DNA of the CDR3 is TGCAGCGTAGGATTGGGCAGGGGCTACGAGCAGTACTTC. V gene TRBV29-1 combines with J gene TRBJ2-7; D is possibly TRBD1 (6 bases). Germline V CDR1 and CDR2: SQVTM, ANQGSEA. The CDR3 is 13 amino acids. V shed 6 bases and J shed 3 bases, with 15 bases lying between them.

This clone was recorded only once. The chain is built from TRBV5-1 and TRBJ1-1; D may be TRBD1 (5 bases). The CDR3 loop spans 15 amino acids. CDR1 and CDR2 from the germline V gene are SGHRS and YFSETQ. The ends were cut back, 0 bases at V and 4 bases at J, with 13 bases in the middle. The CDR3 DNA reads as TGCGCCAGCAGCTTGGAGGGGCAGGGCTCCACTGAAGCTTTCTTT. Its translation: CASSLEGQGSTEAFF.

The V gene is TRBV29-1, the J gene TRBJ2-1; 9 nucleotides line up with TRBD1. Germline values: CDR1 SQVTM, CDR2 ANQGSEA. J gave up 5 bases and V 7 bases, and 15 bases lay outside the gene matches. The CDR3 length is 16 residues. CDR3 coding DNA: TGCAGCGGCCGGACAGGGGCTTACCGAGGGGACAATGAGCAGTTCTTC. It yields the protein CSGRTGAYRGDNEQFF.

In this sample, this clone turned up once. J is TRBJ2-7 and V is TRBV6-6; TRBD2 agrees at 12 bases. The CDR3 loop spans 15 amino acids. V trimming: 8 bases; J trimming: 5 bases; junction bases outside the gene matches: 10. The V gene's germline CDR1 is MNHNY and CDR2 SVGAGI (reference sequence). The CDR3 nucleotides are TGTGCCAGCGTCCCTAGCGGGAGGGCCTCAAACGAGCAGTACTTC. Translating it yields CASVPSGRASNEQYF.

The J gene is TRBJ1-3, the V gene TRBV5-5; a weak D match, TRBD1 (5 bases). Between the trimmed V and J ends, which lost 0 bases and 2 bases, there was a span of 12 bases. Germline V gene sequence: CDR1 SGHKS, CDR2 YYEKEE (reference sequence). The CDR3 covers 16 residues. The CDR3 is CASSLAGRRTGNTIYF. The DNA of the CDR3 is TGTGCCAGCAGCTTGGCAGGGCGCCGGACTGGAAACACCATATATTTT.

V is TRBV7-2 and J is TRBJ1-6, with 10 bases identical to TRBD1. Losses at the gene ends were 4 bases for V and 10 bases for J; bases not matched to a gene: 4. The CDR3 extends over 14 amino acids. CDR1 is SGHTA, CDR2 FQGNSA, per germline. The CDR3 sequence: CASSSRDRGSPLHF. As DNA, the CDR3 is TGTGCCAGCAGCTCCCGGGACAGGGGATCACCCCTCCACTTT.

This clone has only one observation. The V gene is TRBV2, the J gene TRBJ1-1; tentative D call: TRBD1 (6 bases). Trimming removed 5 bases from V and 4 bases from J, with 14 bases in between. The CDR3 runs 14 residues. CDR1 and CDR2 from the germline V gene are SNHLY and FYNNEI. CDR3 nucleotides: TGTGCCAGCAGTACAGCAGGGGTAGGCACTGAAGCTTTCTTT. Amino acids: CASSTAGVGTEAFF.

CDR3 nucleotides: TGTGTCTCGCAGGGTCAGGGCAACACTGAAGCTTTCTTT. This encodes CVSQGQGNTEAFF. The chain has TRBV28 and TRBJ1-1; D perhaps matches TRBD1 (5 bases). CDR1 is MDHEN and CDR2 is SYDVKM in the germline V gene. This CDR3 comprises 13 residues.

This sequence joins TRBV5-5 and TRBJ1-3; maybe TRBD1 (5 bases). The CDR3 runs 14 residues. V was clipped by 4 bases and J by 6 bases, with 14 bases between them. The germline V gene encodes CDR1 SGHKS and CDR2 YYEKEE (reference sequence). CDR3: CASSQLTGTNTIYF. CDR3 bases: TGTGCCAGCAGCCAACTAACAGGCACAAACACCATATATTTT.

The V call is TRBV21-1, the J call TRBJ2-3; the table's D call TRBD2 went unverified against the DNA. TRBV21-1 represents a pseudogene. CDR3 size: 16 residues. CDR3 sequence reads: CAIQSPLSGSTDTQYF. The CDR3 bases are TGTGCCATCCAATCCCCCCTAAGCGGGAGCACAGATACGCAGTATTTT.

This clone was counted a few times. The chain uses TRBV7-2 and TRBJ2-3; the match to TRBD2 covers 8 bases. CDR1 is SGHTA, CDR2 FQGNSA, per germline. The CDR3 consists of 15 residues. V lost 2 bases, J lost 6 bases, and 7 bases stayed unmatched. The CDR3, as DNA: TGTGCCAGCAGCTTACCTCCGGGAGGGTCCGATACGCAGTATTTT. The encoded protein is CASSLPPGGSDTQYF.

Here the CDR3 reads CASKTGGLKYGYTF. CDR3 nucleotides: TGTGCCAGTAAGACAGGGGGCCTCAAATATGGCTACACCTTC. This sequence joins TRBV19 and TRBJ1-2, with TRBD1 identical over 10 bases. CDR1 and CDR2 (germline): LNHDA, SQIVND (reference sequence). With 7 bases clipped from V and 5 bases from J, the junction kept 7 bases outside the gene matches. The CDR3 spans 14 residues.

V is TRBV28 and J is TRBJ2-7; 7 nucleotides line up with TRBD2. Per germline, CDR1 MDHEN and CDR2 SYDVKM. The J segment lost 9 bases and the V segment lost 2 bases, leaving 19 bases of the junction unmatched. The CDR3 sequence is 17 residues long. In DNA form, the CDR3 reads TGTGCCAGCAGTTTAGGGGGGGGAGGACTAGGGCTGCCGGGGCAGTACTTC. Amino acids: CASSLGGGGLGLPGQYF. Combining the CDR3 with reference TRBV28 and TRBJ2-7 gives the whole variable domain DVKVTQSSRYLVKRTGEKVFLECVQDMDHENMFWYRQDPGLGLRLIYFSYDVKMKEKGDIPEGYSVSREKKERFSLILESASTNQTSMYLCASSLGGGGLGLPGQYFGPGTRLTVT.

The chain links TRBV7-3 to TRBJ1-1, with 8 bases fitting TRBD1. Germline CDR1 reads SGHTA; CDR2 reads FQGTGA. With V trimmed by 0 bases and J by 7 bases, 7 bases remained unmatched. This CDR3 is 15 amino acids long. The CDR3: CASSLTGQGLGEAFF. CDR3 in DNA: TGTGCCAGCAGCTTAACCGGACAGGGATTGGGTGAAGCTTTCTTT.

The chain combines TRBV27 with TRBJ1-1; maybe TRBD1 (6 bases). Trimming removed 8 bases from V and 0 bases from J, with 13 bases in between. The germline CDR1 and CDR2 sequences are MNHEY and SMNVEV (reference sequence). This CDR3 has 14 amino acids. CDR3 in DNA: TGTGCCAGCCGGAAAGACAGGATGAACACTGAAGCTTTCTTT. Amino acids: CASRKDRMNTEAFF.

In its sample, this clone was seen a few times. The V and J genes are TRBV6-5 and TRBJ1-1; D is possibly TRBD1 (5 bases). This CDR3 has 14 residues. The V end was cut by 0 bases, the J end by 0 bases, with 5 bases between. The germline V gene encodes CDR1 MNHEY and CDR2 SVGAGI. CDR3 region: CASSYSTVNTEAFF. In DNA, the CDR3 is TGTGCCAGCAGTTACTCGACAGTGAACACTGAAGCTTTCTTT.

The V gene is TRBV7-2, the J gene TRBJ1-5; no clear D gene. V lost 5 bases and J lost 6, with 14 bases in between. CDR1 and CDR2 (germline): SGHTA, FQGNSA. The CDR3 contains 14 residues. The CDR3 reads CASSPRARGQPQHF. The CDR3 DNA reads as TGTGCCAGCAGCCCCAGAGCCCGAGGTCAGCCCCAGCATTTT.

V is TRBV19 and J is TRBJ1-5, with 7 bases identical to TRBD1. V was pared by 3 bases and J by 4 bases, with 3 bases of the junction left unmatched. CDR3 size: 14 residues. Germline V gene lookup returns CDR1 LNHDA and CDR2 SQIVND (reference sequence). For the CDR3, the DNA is TGTGCCAGTAGTATTCAGGGACAGAATCAGCCCCAGCATTTT. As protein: CASSIQGQNQPQHF.

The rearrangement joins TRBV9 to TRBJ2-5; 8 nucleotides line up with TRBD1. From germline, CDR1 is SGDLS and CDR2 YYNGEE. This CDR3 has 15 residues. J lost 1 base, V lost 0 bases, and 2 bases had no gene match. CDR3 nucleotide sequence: TGTGCCAGCAGCGTAGGGGGGACAGGCCAAGAGACCCAGTACTTC. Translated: CASSVGGTGQETQYF.